This entry lists 27 T cell receptor beta chains sequenced from one sample in a study of blood T cells in healthy people across ages. Next came a second PCR, run for about 6 to 12 cycles, which used a sample-barcoded 5' primer along with a J-beta primer mix. TCRdb itself ran the 5' RACE reads through MiXCR, one entry per CDR3 protein. The sample yields hundreds of thousands of distinct CDR3 sequences, 56% seen once. Sequencing used blood. The receptors stem from a man aged 40-55 years in good health.

The chain carries TRBV27 and TRBJ2-1; D may be TRBD1 (6 bases). The CDR3 has 16 residues. CDR1 is MNHEY, CDR2 SMNVEV, per germline (reference sequence). V lost 11 bases to trimming and J lost 6 bases, with 26 bases between them. CDR3: CAGTGWGRGSGNEQFF. Written as DNA, the CDR3 is TGTGCCGGCACCGGGTGGGGCAGGGGATCCGGCAATGAGCAGTTCTTC.

The genes are TRBV9 and TRBJ1-1; no clear D. The germline V and J ends were trimmed by 6 bases and 4 bases, with 13 bases remaining between them. The CDR3 extends over 13 amino acids. Germline loops: CDR1 SGDLS, CDR2 YYNGEE. Written as DNA, the CDR3 is TGTGCCAGCATGGGTACCTACGGCACTGAAGCTTTCTTT. Protein product: CASMGTYGTEAFF.

This clonotype was detected a few times. The chain links TRBV6-2 or TRBV6-3 to TRBJ2-5; D not certain. With 0 bases removed from V and 7 bases from J, the gap between germline ends came to 12 bases. Germline V CDR1 and CDR2: MNHEY, SVGEGT. The CDR3 extends over 14 amino acids. The CDR3 DNA is TGTGCCAGCAGTTACTCGTTGTTTGTGGGGACCCAGTACTTC. This encodes CASSYSLFVGTQYF.

The chain carries TRBV14 and TRBJ1-1; maybe TRBD1 (6 bases). From germline, CDR1 is SGHDN and CDR2 FVKESK. Trimming stripped 2 bases from V and 4 bases from J, with 14 bases between. This CDR3 spans 15 amino acids. The CDR3 DNA reads TGTGCCAGCAGCCAAAGAACCGGGGGCCCCACTGAAGCTTTCTTT. This gives the protein CASSQRTGGPTEAFF.

This clonotype was detected a few times. The V gene is TRBV20-1, the J gene TRBJ2-4; D could derive from TRBD1 or TRBD2 (7 bases each). This CDR3 region has 17 residues. The germline CDR1 and CDR2 sequences are DFQATT and SNEGSKA (reference sequence). With 6 bases removed from V and 0 bases from J, the gap between germline ends came to 21 bases. The CDR3 bases are TGCAGTGCGCAGGGGGAGGGGAGCGGGGCAGCCAAAAACATTCAGTACTTC. It is translated as CSAQGEGSGAAKNIQYF.

This clonotype was observed a handful of times. This chain's CDR3 is CASTGGAGLGETQYF. CDR3 DNA: TGTGCCAGCACCGGGGGTGCCGGCCTAGGGGAGACCCAGTACTTC. J is TRBJ2-5 and V is TRBV9; the D gene is possibly TRBD2 (6 bases). The CDR3 loop spans 15 amino acids. CDR1 SGDLS and CDR2 YYNGEE come from the germline V gene. With 6 bases removed from V and 5 bases from J, the gap between germline ends came to 20 bases.

CDR3 coding DNA: TGTGCCAGCAGTGACAGGCCAAACACAGATACGCAGTATTTT. It is translated as CASSDRPNTDTQYF. The chain combines TRBV6-6 with TRBJ2-3; a weak D match, TRBD1 (6 bases). This CDR3 is built from 14 residues. The V gene's germline CDR1 is MNHNY and CDR2 SVGAGI (reference sequence). Trimming took 5 bases from V and 2 from J, leaving 11 bases between them.

The V gene is TRBV18, the J gene TRBJ1-2; a weak D match, TRBD1 (5 bases). The CDR3 covers 15 residues. CDR1 KGHSH and CDR2 LQKENI come from the germline V gene. Trimming left V 4 bases short and J 6 bases short, with 18 bases between. Here the CDR3 DNA reads TGTGCCAGCTCACAAGACAGCGCCGTAACCAATGGCTACACCTTC. Its protein is CASSQDSAVTNGYTF. Together with reference TRBV18 and TRBJ1-2, the CDR3 gives the full variable domain: NAGVMQNPRHLVRRRGQEARLRCSPMKGHSHVYWYRQLPEEGLKFMVYLQKENIIDESGMPKERFSAEFPKEGPSILRIQQVVRGDSAAYFCASSQDSAVTNGYTFGSGTRLTVV.

The CDR3 loop reads CATSRPELADTQYF. The CDR3 nucleotides are TGTGCCACCAGCAGACCCGAGTTGGCAGATACGCAGTATTTT. The V and J genes are TRBV15 and TRBJ2-3; no reliable D call. This CDR3 is 14 amino acids long. Germline V CDR1 and CDR2: LNHNV, YYDKDF (reference sequence). The V gene lost 2 bases and the J gene lost 4 bases, with 10 bases spanning the gap.

The gene calls are TRBV6-6 and TRBJ1-2, with 7 bases matching TRBD1. Germline V gene data show CDR1 as MNHNY and CDR2 as SVGAGI (reference sequence). The CDR3 runs to 12 residues. V was pared by 8 bases and J by 12 bases, with 12 bases of the junction left unmatched. The CDR3 region has the DNA TGTGCCAGCGAGAAAGGGAACAGGGGCCACACCTTC. Its translation: CASEKGNRGHTF.

This chain links TRBV5-1 with TRBJ2-1; D is unclear. Germline values: CDR1 SGHRS, CDR2 YFSETQ. The CDR3 has 13 amino acids. Trimming cost V 0 bases and J 6 bases, with 7 bases left between them. Written as DNA, the CDR3 is TGCGCCAGCAGCTTGGACTTACCCAATGAGCAGTTCTTC. Translation: CASSLDLPNEQFF.

V gene TRBV28 combines with J gene TRBJ2-3; TRBD2 is a possible D gene (5 bases). V was trimmed by 8 bases and J by 3 bases, leaving 12 bases between them. The CDR3 loop spans 13 amino acids. Germline CDR1 and CDR2: MDHEN and SYDVKM. This chain's CDR3 is CASLARPTDTQYF. The CDR3 region has the DNA TGTGCCAGCCTAGCACGTCCTACAGATACGCAGTATTTT.

The J gene is TRBJ2-4, the V gene TRBV5-4; 7 bases are a match to TRBD2. The junction had 2 bases not matched to a gene; V was cut back by 0 bases and J by 5 bases. CDR1 SGHNT and CDR2 YYREEE come from the germline V gene (reference sequence). The CDR3 extends over 14 amino acids. CDR3 amino acids: CASSLDLAENIQYF. As DNA, the CDR3 is TGTGCCAGCAGCTTGGATCTAGCGGAAAACATTCAGTACTTC.

The V gene is TRBV20-1, the J gene TRBJ2-1; no reliable D call. V lost 2 bases and J 7 bases, leaving 6 bases between the germline ends. The germline V gene has CDR1 DFQATT and CDR2 SNEGSKA (reference sequence). This CDR3 spans 11 amino acids. Here the CDR3 reads CSARLPNEQFF. CDR3 DNA: TGCAGTGCTAGACTACCAAATGAGCAGTTCTTC.

This clonotype has just a few counts. The chain joins TRBV29-1 to TRBJ2-7, with D perhaps matching TRBD2 (7 bases). Germline V gene sequence: CDR1 SQVTM, CDR2 ANQGSEA. V was cut by 8 bases and J by 5 bases, with 22 bases left in between. This CDR3 has 14 amino acids. The CDR3 coding sequence is TGCAGCCCTCCGAGGGGGAGGGGGATCCACGAGCAGTACTTC. As protein: CSPPRGRGIHEQYF.

This clonotype was seen a single time. This chain links TRBV6-2 or TRBV6-3 with TRBJ1-4, with a tentative D call TRBD1 (6 bases). The germline V and J ends were trimmed by 4 bases and 2 bases, with 17 bases remaining between them. Germline CDR1 is MNHEY and CDR2 is SVGEGT. This CDR3 is 17 amino acids long. The CDR3 spells CASSFPDDQGTNEKLFF. DNA of the CDR3: TGTGCCAGCAGTTTTCCCGACGATCAGGGGACTAATGAAAAACTGTTTTTT.

The V gene is TRBV20-1, the J gene TRBJ2-4; 7 bases map to TRBD2. Trimming took 7 bases from V and 2 from J; bases not matched to a gene: 5. Germline lookup yields CDR1 DFQATT and CDR2 SNEGSKA (reference sequence). CDR3 size: 13 residues. In DNA, the CDR3 is TGCAGTGGGGGGGGGAGGACCAAAAACATTCAGTACTTC. Translated, it gives CSGGGRTKNIQYF.

This chain links TRBV6-6 with TRBJ2-7; D may match TRBD1 or TRBD2 (5 bases each). V lost 4 bases and J lost 1, with 14 bases in between. CDR1 is MNHNY and CDR2 is SVGAGI in the germline V gene (reference sequence). CDR3 length equals 15 residues. The CDR3 loop reads CASSSVGDGSYEQYF. The CDR3 bases are TGTGCCAGCAGTTCCGTTGGGGACGGATCCTACGAGCAGTACTTC.

The V gene is TRBV28, the J gene TRBJ2-7; a weak D match, TRBD1 (6 bases). There are 15 residues in the CDR3. The V gene lost 7 bases and the J gene lost 1 base, with 17 bases spanning the gap. Germline CDR1 and CDR2: MDHEN and SYDVKM. The CDR3 is CASNPPGTSSYEQYF. DNA for the CDR3: TGTGCCAGCAACCCGCCCGGGACATCTTCCTACGAGCAGTACTTC.

This rearrangement joins TRBV7-3 to TRBJ2-3, with unresolved D. Germline lookup yields CDR1 SGHTA and CDR2 FQGTGA. The V end lost 1 base, the J end lost 4 bases, and 6 bases lay between the germline ends. The CDR3 length is 13 residues. DNA of the CDR3: TGTGCCAGCAGCTTAATCCACTCAGATACGCAGTATTTT. Translation gives CASSLIHSDTQYF.

The chain carries TRBV20-1 and TRBJ2-1; D call uncertain. The germline V gene encodes CDR1 DFQATT and CDR2 SNEGSKA (reference sequence). V lost 6 bases and J lost 9, with 15 bases in between. The CDR3 covers 12 residues. The CDR3 nucleotides are TGCAGTGCCCCTAGTCGGTTAGGTGAGCAGTTCTTC. Translating it yields CSAPSRLGEQFF.

This clonotype has more than one count but fewer than ten. V is TRBV6-1 and J is TRBJ2-6, with D maybe TRBD1 (6 bases). V lost 5 bases and J 2 bases, leaving 13 bases between the germline ends. The length of the CDR3 is 16 residues. CDR1 is MNHNS, CDR2 SASEGT, per germline. CDR3 coding DNA: TGTGCCAGCAGTATTACTAACAGGGCTGGGGCCAACGTCCTGACTTTC. Amino acid sequence: CASSITNRAGANVLTF.

This clonotype showed up just a few times. The CDR3 DNA follows: TGCAGTGCTAGTTACGGATCGTGGACAGGAGAAGCTTTCTTT. This sequence encodes CSASYGSWTGEAFF. V gene TRBV20-1 combines with J gene TRBJ1-1; the match to TRBD1 covers 7 bases. J gave up 8 bases and V 3 bases, and 12 bases lay outside the gene matches. The CDR3 has 14 residues. Germline V lookup: CDR1 DFQATT, CDR2 SNEGSKA (reference sequence).

This clonotype has only a few counts. One end of the junction is discordant with germline, which a read error may explain. The genes are TRBV5-1 and TRBJ2-3; weak D call: TRBD2 (5 bases). The CDR3 covers 15 residues. The germline gives CDR1 SGHRS, CDR2 YFSETQ. CDR3: CASSLEGRSTDTQYF. For the CDR3, the DNA is TGTGCCAGCAGCTTAGAGGGAAGGAGCACAGATACGCAGTATTTT. Full variable domain (outside the CDR3, taken from reference TRBV5-1 and TRBJ2-3): KAGVTQTPRYLIKTRGQQVTLSCSPISGHRSVSWYQQTPGQGLQFLFEYFSETQRNKGNFPGRFSGRQFSNSRSEMNVSTLELGDSALYLCASSLEGRSTDTQYFGPGTRLTVL.

At least ten counts were recorded for this clonotype. The rearrangement uses TRBV7-2 and TRBJ2-7; TRBD2 matches 9 bases. Germline V CDR1 and CDR2: SGHTA, FQGNSA. V was pared by 5 bases and J by 3 bases, with 8 bases of the junction left unmatched. CDR3 length equals 15 residues. The CDR3 is CASSLSGSSDYEQYF. In DNA form, the CDR3 reads TGTGCCAGCAGCCTTAGCGGGAGTTCCGACTACGAGCAGTACTTC.

The chain carries TRBV27 and TRBJ2-7; 12 bases map to TRBD2. Trimming removed 5 bases from V and 3 bases from J; junction bases left unmatched: 11. This CDR3 is 17 amino acids long. Germline CDR1 MNHEY, CDR2 SMNVEV (reference sequence). CDR3 sequence (DNA): TGTGCCAGCAGTCACGCTAGCGGGAGGGTCTTAATCTACGAGCAGTACTTC. This gives the protein CASSHASGRVLIYEQYF.

The V call is TRBV5-5, the J call TRBJ1-5, with 8 bases that match TRBD1. The CDR3 is 19 amino acids. Germline CDR1 SGHKS, CDR2 YYEKEE (reference sequence). V dropped 1 base and J dropped 7; count of bases not matched to a gene: 19. The CDR3 loop is CASSLWSQGAPPEGQPQHF. The CDR3 nucleotides read TGTGCCAGCAGCTTGTGGAGCCAGGGGGCGCCCCCAGAGGGGCAGCCCCAGCATTTT.